These 11 T cell receptor beta chains were all obtained from the same sample, sequenced in a study of T cell responses to AZD1222 COVID-19 vaccine. Clones were read by immunoSEQ multiplex PCR, and TCRdb kept only the in-frame ones, dropping some. The sample lists about 160,000 clones; about 92% were seen once. The starting material was peripheral blood, obtained 28 days after the second AZD1222 dose. These receptors all come from an adult who received the AZD1222 COVID-19 vaccine.

This clone was counted between two and nine times. This chain uses TRBV27 with TRBJ2-7; 8 nucleotides agree with TRBD1. The CDR3 has 14 amino acids. Looked up from germline, CDR1 is MNHEY and CDR2 is SMNVEV (reference sequence). Trimming took 3 bases from V and 7 from J; bases not matched to a gene: 8. Here the CDR3 DNA reads TGTGCCAGCAGTTTGGTTTTTACAGGGGGAGAGCAGTACTTC. It yields the protein CASSLVFTGGEQYF.

This rearrangement joins TRBV11-2 to TRBJ1-1; D ambiguous. V lost 10 bases to trimming and J lost 1 base, with 13 bases between them. The CDR3 loop spans 13 amino acids. In germline, CDR1 is SGHAT, CDR2 FQNNGV. The DNA of the CDR3 is TGTGCCACTCGCCTAGCTGCGAACACTGAAGCTTTCTTT. Amino acids: CATRLAANTEAFF.

This clone was observed a single time. The rearrangement uses TRBV24-1 and TRBJ2-1; no definite D call. CDR1 is KGHDR, CDR2 SFDVKD, per germline. The CDR3 is made up of 14 amino acids. V was clipped by 5 bases and J by 15 bases, with 22 bases between them. The CDR3 nucleotides read TGTGCCACCAGTGGCTTTTCTTCTGGACCCTTGTGGTTCTTC. Translating it yields CATSGFSSGPLWFF.

The gene calls are TRBV5-1 and TRBJ2-1; D unclear. CDR3 length equals 15 residues. Per germline, CDR1 SGHRS and CDR2 YFSETQ. The V end was cut by 0 bases, the J end by 4 bases, with 11 bases between. The CDR3 sequence is CASSLAQRSYNEQFF. The DNA of the CDR3 is TGCGCCAGCAGCTTGGCCCAAAGAAGTTACAATGAGCAGTTCTTC.

The rearrangement uses TRBV5-6 and TRBJ2-4; D ambiguous. Germline V CDR1 and CDR2: SGHDT, YYEEEE. The CDR3 consists of 16 residues. The V and J ends lost 4 bases and 0 bases respectively, with 14 bases between them. The CDR3 protein is CASSPYGPLAKNIQYF. The DNA of the CDR3 is TGTGCCAGCAGCCCTTACGGTCCTTTAGCCAAAAACATTCAGTACTTC.

CDR3 amino acids: CASSGLAGNTGELFF. For the CDR3, the DNA is TGTGCCAGCAGTGGACTAGCGGGGAACACCGGGGAGCTGTTTTTT. This chain links TRBV3-1 (or the pseudogene TRBV3-2) with TRBJ2-2; the match to TRBD2 covers 11 bases. CDR3 length: 15 residues. In germline, CDR1 is LGHDT, CDR2 YNNKEL (reference sequence). The V gene end was trimmed by 6 bases and the J gene end by 1 base; junction bases not matched to a gene: 1.

The V and J genes are TRBV4-3 and TRBJ2-7, with no clear D. Per the germline V gene, CDR1 is LGHNA and CDR2 is YSLEER. The V gene lost 0 bases and the J gene lost 0 bases, with 12 bases spanning the gap. CDR3 length equals 16 residues. The CDR3: CASSQDLNSRSYEQYF. The CDR3 nucleotides are TGCGCCAGCAGCCAAGATCTAAACAGCCGCTCCTACGAGCAGTACTTC.

The CDR3 DNA follows: TGTGCCAGCAGCCAATTTCGTGAAAAACTGTTTTTT. Translating gives CASSQFREKLFF. The genes are TRBV14 and TRBJ1-4; D gene ambiguous. CDR3 length: 12 residues. V shed 2 bases and J shed 7 bases, with 5 bases lying between them. Looked up from germline, CDR1 is SGHDN and CDR2 is FVKESK.

V gene TRBV12-3 or TRBV12-4 combines with J gene TRBJ1-1; no clear D gene. The CDR3 has 11 amino acids. The germline V and J ends were trimmed by 1 base and 8 bases, with 5 bases remaining between them. The CDR3 region is CASSLDQEAFF. In DNA, the CDR3 is TGTGCCAGCAGTTTAGACCAAGAAGCTTTCTTT.

This clone came up a few times. The CDR3 loop is CASSASQYLGYTF. The CDR3, as DNA: TGTGCCAGCAGTGCGTCTCAGTATCTTGGCTACACCTTC. The chain employs TRBV2 and TRBJ1-2; no definite D call. Trimming shortened V by 4 bases and J by 7 bases, and 13 bases separated the two germline ends. Germline V lookup: CDR1 SNHLY, CDR2 FYNNEI. This CDR3 region has 13 residues.

Only one count was recorded for this clone. The sample carries other DNA sequences with the same CDR3. The chain recombines TRBV5-1 with TRBJ1-5; 7 nucleotides align to TRBD1. The CDR3 runs to 15 residues. The germline CDR1 and CDR2 sequences are SGHRS and YFSETQ. After removal of 0 bases from V and 1 base from J, the junction contained 1 base not matched to a gene. The CDR3 region has the DNA TGCGCCAGCAGCTTGGGACAGGGAAGCAATCAGCCCCAGCATTTT. Amino acid sequence: CASSLGQGSNQPQHF.